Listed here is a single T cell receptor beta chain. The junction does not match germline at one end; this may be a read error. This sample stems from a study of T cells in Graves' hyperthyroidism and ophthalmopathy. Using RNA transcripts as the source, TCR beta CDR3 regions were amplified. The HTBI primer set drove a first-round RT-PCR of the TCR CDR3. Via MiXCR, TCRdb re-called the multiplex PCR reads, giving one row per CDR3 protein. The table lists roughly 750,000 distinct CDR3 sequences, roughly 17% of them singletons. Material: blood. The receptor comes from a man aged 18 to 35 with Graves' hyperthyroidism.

The CDR3 sequence: CNASRRVGPPRAFF. The CDR3 nucleotides read TGCAATGCTAGCAGACGAGTCGGGCCGCCGCGAGCTTTCTTT. This rearrangement joins TRBV20-1 to TRBJ1-1; D remains unclear. Germline CDR1 is DFQATT and CDR2 is SNEGSKA (reference sequence). The CDR3 length is 14 residues.